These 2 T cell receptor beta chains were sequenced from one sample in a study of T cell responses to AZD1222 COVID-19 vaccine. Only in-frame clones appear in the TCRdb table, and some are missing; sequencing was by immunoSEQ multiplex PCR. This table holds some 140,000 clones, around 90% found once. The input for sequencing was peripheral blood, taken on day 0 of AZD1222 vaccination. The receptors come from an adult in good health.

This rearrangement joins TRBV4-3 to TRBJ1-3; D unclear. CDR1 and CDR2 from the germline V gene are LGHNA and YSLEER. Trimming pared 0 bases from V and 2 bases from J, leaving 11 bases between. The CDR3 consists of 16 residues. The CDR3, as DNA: TGCGCCAGCAGCCAAGACGCGGGGATGGCTGGAAACACCATATATTTT. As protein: CASSQDAGMAGNTIYF.

In DNA form, the CDR3 reads TGTGCCAGCAAGGGCCGAGGGCTAGCGGGCCTCCAGCAGTACTTC. Its protein product is CASKGRGLAGLQQYF. The chain employs TRBV2 and TRBJ2-7; 8 positions agree with TRBD2. Germline V gene sequence: CDR1 SNHLY, CDR2 FYNNEI. The CDR3 is made up of 15 amino acids. J gave up 8 bases and V 7 bases, and 16 bases lay outside the gene matches.